The 25 T cell receptor beta chains listed next were all sequenced from one sample in a study of siplizumab effects on memory and regulatory T cells. Produced via immunoSEQ multiplex PCR; TCRdb's table is partial and in-frame only. This table has around 61,000 clones, just over 95% appearing once. The sample taken for sequencing was naive CD8+ T cells sorted from blood. These receptors were obtained from a human donor in good health.

This chain joins TRBV5-1 and TRBJ2-7, with TRBD1 matching 9 bases. Germline CDR1 is SGHRS and CDR2 is YFSETQ. This CDR3 is built from 14 residues. V was clipped by 4 bases and J by 5 bases; unmatched bases: 7. CDR3 nucleotides: TGCGCCAGCAGCCTGGATGGGACAGGGAACGAGCAGTACTTC. Translation: CASSLDGTGNEQYF.

V is TRBV30 and J is TRBJ2-5, with TRBD2 matching 8 bases. Germline V gene data show CDR1 as GTSNPN and CDR2 as SVGIG (reference sequence). Germline trimming cut 1 base from V and 6 bases from J; bases unmatched to any gene: 7. The CDR3 runs to 14 residues. CDR3 in DNA: TGTGCCTGGAGTGCACGGGAGGGTTCAAAGACCCAGTACTTC. This gives the protein CAWSAREGSKTQYF.

J is TRBJ2-7 and V is TRBV5-1; 8 nucleotides agree with TRBD1. This CDR3 spans 14 amino acids. Per germline, CDR1 SGHRS and CDR2 YFSETQ. The trim removed 0 bases at V and 3 bases at J, leaving 2 bases unmatched. DNA for the CDR3: TGCGCCAGCAGCTTGGTGGGACAGGACTACGAGCAGTACTTC. This codes for CASSLVGQDYEQYF.

The table lists this clone with a few counts. The chain uses TRBV5-1 and TRBJ2-2; D is possibly TRBD1 (6 bases). This CDR3 is built from 15 residues. V was cut by 0 bases and J by 1 base, with 7 bases left in between. In germline, CDR1 is SGHRS, CDR2 YFSETQ. CDR3 in amino acids: CASSLEGQNTGELFF. The CDR3 DNA is TGCGCCAGCAGCTTGGAGGGACAGAACACCGGGGAGCTGTTTTTT.

V and J are TRBV7-3 and TRBJ2-2; D is tentatively TRBD1 or TRBD2 (5 bases each). Germline V gene lookup returns CDR1 SGHTA and CDR2 FQGTGA. The CDR3 is 17 residues long. Trimming stripped 4 bases from V and 6 bases from J, with 21 bases between. The CDR3 sequence is CASSSLLRGRGAGELFF. The DNA for the CDR3 is TGTGCCAGCAGCTCCCTCCTCCGGGGCCGAGGGGCCGGGGAGCTGTTTTTT.

V is TRBV6-5 and J is TRBJ2-5; 7 bases fit TRBD2. J gave up 4 bases and V 5 bases, and 4 bases lay outside the gene matches. Per germline, CDR1 MNHEY and CDR2 SVGAGI. This CDR3 is 13 amino acids long. Written as DNA, the CDR3 is TGTGCCAGCAGTCCATTAGCGGGAGAGACCCAGTACTTC. Its protein product is CASSPLAGETQYF.

This clone is a singleton in its sample. This chain connects TRBV9 to TRBJ2-3, with TRBD2 matching over 13 bases. The length of the CDR3 is 18 residues. Trimming took 3 bases from V and 1 from J; bases not matched to a gene: 8. Germline lookup yields CDR1 SGDLS and CDR2 YYNGEE. The CDR3 reads CASSAGLAGWVGTDTQYF. CDR3 bases: TGTGCCAGCAGCGCGGGACTAGCGGGATGGGTGGGCACAGATACGCAGTATTTT. The variable domain in full, completed from reference TRBV9 and TRBJ2-3, reads DSGVTQTPKHLITATGQRVTLRCSPRSGDLSVYWYQQSLDQGLQFLIQYYNGEERAKGNILERFSAQQFPDLHSELNLSSLELGDSALYFCASSAGLAGWVGTDTQYFGPGTRLTVL.

The chain employs TRBV7-6 and TRBJ2-7; no clear D gene. Germline CDR1 SGHVS, CDR2 FNYEAQ. V lost 0 bases and J lost 2, with 8 bases in between. This CDR3 spans 14 amino acids. CDR3 loop: CASSLAAGTYEQYF. DNA of the CDR3: TGTGCCAGCAGCTTAGCAGCAGGTACCTACGAGCAGTACTTC.

CDR3 loop: CASSVSLLAGASNEQFF. As DNA, the CDR3 is TGTGCCAGCAGCGTTTCTTTACTAGCGGGAGCCTCCAATGAGCAGTTCTTC. The chain links TRBV9 to TRBJ2-1; 11 positions match TRBD2. V lost 2 bases to trimming and J lost 6 bases; unmatched junction nucleotides: 10. The germline V gene encodes CDR1 SGDLS and CDR2 YYNGEE. The CDR3 runs to 17 residues.

The gene calls are TRBV7-8 and TRBJ2-3; D possibly uses TRBD1 or TRBD2 (5 bases each). Germline assignment: CDR1 SGHVS and CDR2 FQNEAQ. The V end was cut by 5 bases, the J end by 0 bases, with 9 bases between. This CDR3 is 14 amino acids long. CDR3 DNA sequence: TGTGCCAGCAGCAACCGGGACAGCACAGATACGCAGTATTTT. Amino acid sequence: CASSNRDSTDTQYF. The full variable domain, rest sourced from reference TRBV7-8 and TRBJ2-3, is GAGVSQSPRYKVAKRGQDVALRCDPISGHVSLFWYQQALGQGPEFLTYFQNEAQLDKSGLPSDRFFAERPEGSVSTLKIQRTQQEDSAVYLCASSNRDSTDTQYFGPGTRLTVL.

The chain uses TRBV9 and TRBJ2-5; D remains ambiguous. Judging by the DNA end, TRBJ2-7 fits better; the J call may be wrong. The CDR3 runs 17 residues. Germline V CDR1 and CDR2: SGDLS, YYNGEE. The CDR3 DNA sequence: TGTGCCAGCAGCGGAGCCAATAGAAAGGTCCCTCCCTACGAGCAGTACTTC. Protein product: CASSGANRKVPPYEQYF.

The rearrangement links TRBV28 to TRBJ2-3, with D maybe TRBD2 (5 bases). Germline CDR1 is MDHEN and CDR2 is SYDVKM. The V end lost 6 bases, the J end lost 1 base, and 17 bases lay between the germline ends. The CDR3 totals 16 residues. The CDR3 sequence: CASSSPDDGGTDTQYF. In DNA form, the CDR3 reads TGTGCCAGCAGCTCGCCTGATGACGGGGGCACAGATACGCAGTATTTT.

The chain employs TRBV5-1 and TRBJ2-1, with 10 bases identical to TRBD1. V shed 7 bases, J shed 8 bases, and the junction held 6 bases outside the gene matches. The CDR3 runs to 13 residues. CDR1 is SGHRS and CDR2 is YFSETQ in the germline V gene. The CDR3 DNA follows: TGCGCCAGCTACCGGGACAGGGGCGATGAGCAGTTCTTC. It codes for CASYRDRGDEQFF.

J is TRBJ1-2 and V is TRBV2; 8 nucleotides agree with TRBD1. With V trimmed by 6 bases and J by 6 bases, 6 bases remained unmatched. The CDR3 loop spans 13 amino acids. The germline gives CDR1 SNHLY, CDR2 FYNNEI. The CDR3 here is CASRIQGAHGYTF. CDR3 in DNA: TGTGCCAGCAGAATTCAGGGGGCACATGGCTACACCTTC.

The rearrangement links TRBV10-2 to TRBJ2-5, with 13 bases lining up with TRBD2. Germline V gives CDR1 WSHSY, CDR2 SAAADI. Trimming removed 10 bases from V and 5 bases from J; junction bases left unmatched: 10. The CDR3 has 15 amino acids. The CDR3 here is CATGTSGTSGETQYF. The CDR3 DNA reads as TGCGCCACCGGGACTAGCGGGACCTCCGGGGAGACCCAGTACTTC.

The chain has TRBV4-1 and TRBJ1-5, with unresolved D. Germline V gene data show CDR1 as MGHRA and CDR2 as YSYEKL. Trimming pared 0 bases from V and 7 bases from J, leaving 13 bases between. The CDR3 extends over 15 amino acids. CDR3 sequence: CASSQDMAGRQPQHF. The CDR3 DNA reads TGCGCCAGCAGCCAAGATATGGCCGGCAGGCAGCCCCAGCATTTT.

V and J are TRBV28 and TRBJ2-3; D might be TRBD2 (6 bases). Germline V gives CDR1 MDHEN, CDR2 SYDVKM. The V gene lost 4 bases and the J gene lost 1 base, with 24 bases spanning the gap. The CDR3 spans 19 residues. The CDR3 nucleotides are TGTGCCAGCAGTTCAACCGGGACTTATTTACGGGTTGGCACAGATACGCAGTATTTT. Translated, it gives CASSSTGTYLRVGTDTQYF.

This chain uses TRBV4-2 with TRBJ1-1; D is undetermined. Trimming removed 1 base at V and 5 bases at J, with 14 bases between. The germline CDR1 and CDR2 sequences are LGHNA and YNFKEQ. The CDR3 loop spans 15 amino acids. This CDR3 reads CASSQVEGVRTEAFF. CDR3 DNA sequence: TGTGCCAGCAGCCAAGTGGAGGGAGTAAGGACTGAAGCTTTCTTT.

This sequence joins TRBV19 and TRBJ1-1; 8 bases align to TRBD1. Trimming at V came to 3 bases and at J to 1 base, leaving 13 bases not matched to a gene. Germline V gene data show CDR1 as LNHDA and CDR2 as SQIVND (reference sequence). CDR3 length equals 18 residues. Here the CDR3 reads CASSIVGQGRGRNTEAFF. The CDR3 DNA is TGTGCCAGTAGTATTGTAGGACAGGGAAGGGGAAGGAACACTGAAGCTTTCTTT.

This clone appeared a single time. The rearrangement links TRBV5-1 to TRBJ2-7, with a weak D call TRBD2 (5 bases). The CDR3 runs 15 residues. V was cut by 0 bases and J by 4 bases, with 14 bases left in between. Germline assignment: CDR1 SGHRS and CDR2 YFSETQ. The CDR3 is CASSLGLGAAYEQYF. For the CDR3, the DNA is TGCGCCAGCAGCTTGGGTCTAGGAGCGGCGTACGAGCAGTACTTC. The full variable domain, rest sourced from reference TRBV5-1 and TRBJ2-7, is KAGVTQTPRYLIKTRGQQVTLSCSPISGHRSVSWYQQTPGQGLQFLFEYFSETQRNKGNFPGRFSGRQFSNSRSEMNVSTLELGDSALYLCASSLGLGAAYEQYFGPGTRLTVT.

The V and J genes are TRBV5-6 and TRBJ2-2; either TRBD1 or TRBD2 may fit D (5 bases each). The CDR3 consists of 15 residues. CDR1 and CDR2 (germline): SGHDT, YYEEEE. The ends were cut back, 2 bases at V and 0 bases at J, with 8 bases in the middle. For the CDR3, the DNA is TGTGCCAGCAGCTTATGGGGGACGAACACCGGGGAGCTGTTTTTT. Translating it yields CASSLWGTNTGELFF.

This chain links TRBV13 with TRBJ2-7, with D perhaps given as TRBD1 or TRBD2 (5 bases each). V was trimmed by 4 bases and J by 6 bases, leaving 22 bases between them. The CDR3 runs to 16 residues. CDR1 and CDR2 from the germline V gene are PRHDT and FYEKMQ (reference sequence). Written as DNA, the CDR3 is TGTGCCAGCAGCTCAAGGACCGGGACCGCTTCCCTCGAGCAGTACTTC. Translating it yields CASSSRTGTASLEQYF. Full variable domain (missing parts from reference TRBV13 and TRBJ2-7): AAGVIQSPRHLIKEKRETATLKCYPIPRHDTVYWYQQGPGQDPQFLISFYEKMQSDKGSIPDRFSAQQFSDYHSELNMSSLELGDSALYFCASSSRTGTASLEQYFGPGTRLTVT.

The chain has TRBV29-1 and TRBJ2-3, with 8 bases identical to TRBD1. The V segment lost 3 bases and the J segment 4 bases; nucleotides outside the gene matches: 3. Germline lookup yields CDR1 SQVTM and CDR2 ANQGSEA. The CDR3 spans 13 residues. DNA for the CDR3: TGCAGCGTTGAGACAGGGGCCGCAGATACGCAGTATTTT. It is translated as CSVETGAADTQYF.

The chain uses TRBV28 and TRBJ2-7; 8 bases fit TRBD1. The germline V gene encodes CDR1 MDHEN and CDR2 SYDVKM. The V and J ends lost 9 bases and 2 bases, in that order; junction bases with no gene match: 6. The CDR3 totals 13 residues. The CDR3 bases are TGTGCCAGTGCGGGACAGGCCGCCTACGAGCAGTACTTC. This gives the protein CASAGQAAYEQYF.

V is TRBV5-1 and J is TRBJ1-1; D is perhaps TRBD1 (6 bases). This CDR3 contains 15 residues. The V gene's germline CDR1 is SGHRS and CDR2 YFSETQ. Trimming left V 0 bases short and J 2 bases short, with 11 bases between. The CDR3 coding sequence is TGCGCCAGCAGCTTGGATCACAGGGATAACACTGAAGCTTTCTTT. It codes for CASSLDHRDNTEAFF.